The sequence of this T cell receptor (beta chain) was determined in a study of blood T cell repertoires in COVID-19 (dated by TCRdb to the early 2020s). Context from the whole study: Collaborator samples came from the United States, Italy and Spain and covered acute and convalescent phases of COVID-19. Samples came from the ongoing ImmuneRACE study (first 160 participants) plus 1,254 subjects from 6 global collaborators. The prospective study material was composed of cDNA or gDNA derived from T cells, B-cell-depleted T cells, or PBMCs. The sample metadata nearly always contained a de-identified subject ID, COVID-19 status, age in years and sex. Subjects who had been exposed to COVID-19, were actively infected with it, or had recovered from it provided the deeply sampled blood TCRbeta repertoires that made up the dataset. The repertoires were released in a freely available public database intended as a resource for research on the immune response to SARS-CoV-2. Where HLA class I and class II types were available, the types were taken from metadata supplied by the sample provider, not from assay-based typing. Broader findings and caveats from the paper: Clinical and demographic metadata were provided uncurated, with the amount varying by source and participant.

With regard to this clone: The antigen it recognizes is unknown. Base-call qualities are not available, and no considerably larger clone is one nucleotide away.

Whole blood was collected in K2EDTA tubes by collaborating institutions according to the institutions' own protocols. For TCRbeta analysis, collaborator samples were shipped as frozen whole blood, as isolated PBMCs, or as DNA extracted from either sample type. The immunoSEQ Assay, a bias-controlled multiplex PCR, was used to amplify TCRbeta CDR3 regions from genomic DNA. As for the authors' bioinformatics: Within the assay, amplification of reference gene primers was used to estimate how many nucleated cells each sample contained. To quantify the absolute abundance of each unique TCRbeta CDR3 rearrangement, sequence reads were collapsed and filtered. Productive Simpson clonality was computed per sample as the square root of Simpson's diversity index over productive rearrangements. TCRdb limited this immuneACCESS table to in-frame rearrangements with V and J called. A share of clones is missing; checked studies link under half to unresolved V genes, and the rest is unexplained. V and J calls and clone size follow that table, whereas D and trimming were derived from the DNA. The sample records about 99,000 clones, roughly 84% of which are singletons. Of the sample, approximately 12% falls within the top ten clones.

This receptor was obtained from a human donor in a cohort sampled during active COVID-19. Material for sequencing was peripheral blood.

In nucleotide form, the sequence is TGTGCCAGCAGATCACGTAGCACCACTGAAGCTTTCTTT. Translation gives CASRSRSTTEAFF. This sequence uses TRBV11-2 and TRBJ1-1; no D gene is confidently identified. Cut back by 6 bases and 4 bases, the V and J ends lie 12 bases apart. From the germline V gene, CDR1 is SGHAT and CDR2 is FQNNGV. Its CDR3 holds 13 amino acids, cysteine through phenylalanine. Of the read, only the CDR3 DNA is kept; its 39 bases are in frame from base 1.